A single sample is the source of the 30 T cell receptor beta chains below, sequenced in a study of Graves' ophthalmopathy and Graves' hyperthyroidism. RNA served as the template for amplifying TCR beta CDR3 regions. The library came from an HTBI-primed first-round RT-PCR and a second-round multiplex PCR. TCRdb fed the multiplex PCR reads into MiXCR, producing one record per CDR3 protein. The sample consists of 500,000 to 800,000 distinct CDR3 sequences, roughly 39% of them appearing once. Sequencing was performed on peripheral blood. The origin of the receptors is an adult man with Graves' ophthalmopathy.

This clonotype was seen a few times. The chain uses TRBV7-9 and TRBJ2-7; 11 positions agree with TRBD1. The V gene end was trimmed by 5 bases and the J gene end by 4 bases; junction bases not matched to a gene: 10. Germline CDR1 SEHNR, CDR2 FQNEAQ (reference sequence). CDR3 length: 16 residues. This chain's CDR3 is CASSRTDGTGGYEQYF. DNA of the CDR3: TGTGCCAGCAGCCGGACCGACGGGACAGGGGGGTACGAGCAGTACTTC.

As to this clonotype: The CDR3 ends on some other residue instead of the conserved phenylalanine or tryptophan, so this is likely a read error. No DNA is shown, since the ends of the CDR3 on it are uncertain; the CDR3 is the one TCRdb lists. The chain couples TRBV24-1 to TRBJ1-2. From germline, CDR1 is KGHDR and CDR2 SFDVKD. The CDR3 contains 8 residues when both ends are counted. Here the CDR3 reads CATSARRE.

The rearrangement uses TRBV10-3 and TRBJ2-1, with TRBD1 matching 8 bases. The V gene end was trimmed by 1 base and the J gene end by 10 bases; junction bases not matched to a gene: 3. The CDR3 loop spans 13 amino acids. Looked up from germline, CDR1 is ENHRY and CDR2 is SYGVKD. In nucleotides, the CDR3 is TGTGCCATCAGTGAGTTACAGGGGGAGGAGCAGTTCTTC. Translating gives CAISELQGEEQFF.

The chain's CDR3 is CASSEFRAADTQYF. The CDR3 nucleotides are TGTGCCAGCAGTGAATTCAGAGCGGCAGATACGCAGTATTTT. V and J are TRBV25-1 and TRBJ2-3; TRBD2 is a possible D gene (5 bases). Per germline, CDR1 MGHDK and CDR2 SYGVNS. Trimming left V 1 base short and J 4 bases short, with 9 bases between. CDR3 length: 14 residues.

V is TRBV7-2 and J is TRBJ1-1; no definite D call. Trimming took 5 bases from V and 1 from J, leaving 20 bases between them. Germline V CDR1 and CDR2: SGHTA, FQGNSA. The CDR3 has 17 residues. The CDR3 sequence is CASSQDWGGTWNTEAFF. The CDR3 nucleotides are TGTGCCAGCAGCCAAGATTGGGGAGGCACCTGGAACACTGAAGCTTTCTTT.

The genes are TRBV29-1 and TRBJ2-7; TRBD1 matches 9 bases. V lost 8 bases to trimming and J lost 2 bases; unmatched junction nucleotides: 13. This CDR3 has 15 amino acids. Per germline, CDR1 SQVTM and CDR2 ANQGSEA. In DNA form, the CDR3 reads TGCAGCTCTTGGGGTGGGGACAGGGAAGCCTACGAGCAGTACTTC. Translated: CSSWGGDREAYEQYF.

This clonotype showed up many times. The V and J genes are TRBV29-1 and TRBJ2-7; D not certain. The CDR3 covers 12 residues. Per the germline V gene, CDR1 is SQVTM and CDR2 is ANQGSEA. The CDR3 sequence: CTVTDPLNEQYF. In DNA form, the CDR3 reads TGCACCGTAACTGACCCGTTGAACGAGCAGTACTTC.

Worth noting for this clonotype: With a much larger clone just one base away, this may be a read error. V gene TRBV29-1 combines with J gene TRBJ1-4; the match to TRBD1 covers 7 bases. Germline-derived CDR1 and CDR2 are SQVTM and ANQGSEA. This CDR3 contains 12 residues. DNA for the CDR3: TGCAGCGTGGGGACAGATAACGAAATACTGTTTTTT. Amino acid sequence: CSVGTDNEILFF.

The genes are TRBV3-1 and TRBJ2-5; 7 bases are a match to TRBD2. Trimming at V came to 1 base and at J to 3 bases, leaving 11 bases not matched to a gene. Germline-derived CDR1 and CDR2 are LGHDT and YNNKEL (reference sequence). The CDR3 has 17 residues. For the CDR3, the DNA is TGTGCCAGCAGCCAAGGGTCCGGGACTATCATCGAAGAGACCCAGTACTTC. This translates into CASSQGSGTIIEETQYF.

The chain carries TRBV7-2 and TRBJ1-3, with TRBD1 matching over 9 bases. The junction had 8 bases not matched to a gene; V was cut back by 5 bases and J by 3 bases. The germline CDR1 and CDR2 sequences are SGHTA and FQGNSA. CDR3 length: 16 amino acids. This chain's CDR3 is CASSLYTGGHGNTIYF. CDR3 coding DNA: TGTGCCAGCAGCCTATACACAGGGGGCCATGGAAACACCATATATTTT.

Ten or more counts support this clonotype. The chain couples TRBV29-1 to TRBJ2-7, with unresolved D. CDR3 length equals 12 residues. Germline CDR1 reads SQVTM; CDR2 reads ANQGSEA. V was cut by 3 bases and J by 7 bases, with 13 bases left in between. The CDR3 loop is CSVEGPSGEQYF. DNA for the CDR3: TGCAGCGTTGAGGGTCCCTCTGGGGAGCAGTACTTC.

The chain carries TRBV10-3 and TRBJ2-3; D is perhaps TRBD2 (6 bases). With 6 bases removed from V and 4 bases from J, the gap between germline ends came to 11 bases. Germline V lookup: CDR1 ENHRY, CDR2 SYGVKD. The CDR3 consists of 13 residues. The CDR3 loop reads CAIRQGGADTQYF. The CDR3 DNA reads TGTGCCATCAGGCAAGGAGGGGCAGATACGCAGTATTTT.

The J gene is TRBJ2-7, the V gene TRBV30, with 7 bases identical to TRBD1. The junction had 5 bases not matched to a gene; V was cut back by 4 bases and J by 5 bases. The CDR3 is 12 residues long. Germline CDR1 reads GTSNPN; CDR2 reads SVGIG (reference sequence). The CDR3 region has the DNA TGTGCCTGGAATCACAGGGGTAACGAGCAGTACTTC. Its translation: CAWNHRGNEQYF.

The J gene is TRBJ1-5, the V gene TRBV28; 7 bases are a match to TRBD1. Trimming removed 10 bases from V and 2 bases from J; junction bases left unmatched: 14. The CDR3 sequence is 16 residues long. From germline, CDR1 is MDHEN and CDR2 SYDVKM. The CDR3 region is CATYAQGRPGNQPQHF. CDR3 DNA sequence: TGTGCCACCTACGCACAGGGGCGCCCTGGCAATCAGCCCCAGCATTTT. The full variable domain, completed using reference TRBV28 and TRBJ1-5, is DVKVTQSSRYLVKRTGEKVFLECVQDMDHENMFWYRQDPGLGLRLIYFSYDVKMKEKGDIPEGYSVSREKKERFSLILESASTNQTSMYLCATYAQGRPGNQPQHFGDGTRLSIL.

The chain joins TRBV2 to TRBJ1-4, with a weak D call TRBD1 (6 bases). V shed 6 bases and J shed 7 bases, with 12 bases lying between them. Germline V CDR1 and CDR2: SNHLY, FYNNEI. The CDR3 is made up of 13 amino acids. CDR3 coding DNA: TGTGCCAGCAGCGGACAGTTATTTGAAAAACTGTTTTTT. Translating it yields CASSGQLFEKLFF.

V is TRBV20-1 and J is TRBJ2-2, with 10 bases matching TRBD2. Germline-derived CDR1 and CDR2 are DFQATT and SNEGSKA (reference sequence). The CDR3 sequence is 15 residues long. V lost 1 base, J lost 4 bases, and 3 bases stayed unmatched. CDR3: CSARAGTSVTGELFF. CDR3 DNA sequence: TGCAGTGCTAGAGCCGGGACTAGCGTCACCGGGGAGCTGTTTTTT.

This clonotype was seen a handful of times. A much larger clone differs from this one at a single base, so this may be a read error. This chain connects TRBV4-3 to TRBJ1-6; TRBD1 aligns across 9 bases. Germline loops: CDR1 LGHNA, CDR2 YSLEER. The CDR3 totals 16 residues. CDR3 protein: CAGSQGPGQGWPPLHF. The DNA of the CDR3 is TGCGCCGGCAGCCAAGGACCGGGACAGGGCTGGCCACCCCTCCACTTT.

The rearrangement uses TRBV29-1 and TRBJ1-1, with 7 positions matching TRBD1. The V and J ends lost 7 bases and 1 base, in that order; junction bases with no gene match: 9. This CDR3 has 14 amino acids. Germline assignment: CDR1 SQVTM and CDR2 ANQGSEA. CDR3 bases: TGCAGCGCACAAGTCGGGACAGCGAACACTGAAGCTTTCTTT. Its protein is CSAQVGTANTEAFF.

The chain has TRBV24-1 and TRBJ2-3, with TRBD1 identical over 8 bases. Germline V lookup: CDR1 KGHDR, CDR2 SFDVKD. This CDR3 has 15 residues. The V and J ends lost 3 bases and 6 bases, in that order; junction bases with no gene match: 7. CDR3 DNA sequence: TGTGCCACCAGTGATCGAAGACAGGGGTGGGATACGCAGTATTTT. It encodes CATSDRRQGWDTQYF.

In its sample, this clonotype was seen many times. This sequence joins TRBV6-1 and TRBJ2-5; 9 bases agree with TRBD2. J lost 5 bases, V lost 7 bases, and 5 bases had no gene match. CDR1 is MNHNS, CDR2 SASEGT, per germline. The CDR3 consists of 13 residues. The DNA of the CDR3 is TGTGCCAGCACGACTGCGGGAGGGGAGACCCAGTACTTC. Encoded protein: CASTTAGGETQYF.

This clonotype occurred many times. CDR3 bases: TGTGCCAGCAGCCCGCCTCAGGGCACTGAAGCTTTCTTT. Amino acid sequence: CASSPPQGTEAFF. The chain employs TRBV5-8 and TRBJ1-1; TRBD1 might be the D (5 bases). Trimming cost V 4 bases and J 4 bases, with 11 bases left between them. The CDR3 is made up of 13 amino acids. Germline V gene sequence: CDR1 SGHTS, CDR2 YDEGEE.

Concerning this clonotype itself: A read error is likely, as this CDR3 ends without the conserved phenylalanine or tryptophan. The DNA is left out, because the CDR3 cannot be placed on it with certainty; the CDR3 is given as TCRdb lists it. This sequence joins TRBV19 and TRBJ1-1; the D call TRBD1 from the table was never checked on the DNA. The CDR3 sequence runs 10 residues, both termini included. Germline CDR1 is LNHDA and CDR2 is SQIVND (reference sequence). CDR3 region: CASTQGQAIY.

This clonotype was recorded at least ten times. The junction departs from germline at one end; a sequencing error may be responsible. This chain links TRBV7-8 with TRBJ2-6, with 8 bases matching TRBD1. Germline V CDR1 and CDR2: SGHVS, FQNEAQ. The CDR3 is 18 amino acids. The CDR3 protein is CASSQGQGAKSGANVLTF. The CDR3, as DNA: TGCGCCAGCAGCCAAGGGCAGGGGGCAAAATCTGGGGCCAACGTCCTGACTTTC.

This clonotype was picked up many times. The chain has TRBV7-6 and TRBJ2-7; 10 bases fit TRBD1. The junction had 2 bases not matched to a gene; V was cut back by 3 bases and J by 3 bases. The germline CDR1 and CDR2 sequences are SGHVS and FNYEAQ. This CDR3 is 14 amino acids long. This CDR3 is CASSFGTGDYEQYF. DNA for the CDR3: TGTGCCAGCAGCTTCGGGACAGGGGACTACGAGCAGTACTTC.

This clonotype was detected only a few times. This chain links TRBV4-3 with TRBJ2-5; tentatively, D is TRBD2 (6 bases). Germline CDR1 reads LGHNA; CDR2 reads YSLEER. This CDR3 contains 12 residues. CDR3 nucleotide sequence: TGCGCGACCAAAGGACGGGGGGAGACCCAGTACTTC. Translating gives CATKGRGETQYF.

This clonotype was seen many times. This chain connects TRBV10-3 to TRBJ1-2, with TRBD1 matching 7 bases. Germline values: CDR1 ENHRY, CDR2 SYGVKD. This CDR3 spans 13 amino acids. The J segment lost 6 bases and the V segment lost 5 bases, leaving 6 bases of the junction unmatched. CDR3 DNA: TGTGCCATCAGTCCGGGACAGATTAATGGCTACACCTTC. Translating it yields CAISPGQINGYTF.

This clonotype was found many times. J is TRBJ1-2 and V is TRBV7-9; 11 nucleotides line up with TRBD1. The CDR3 is 15 amino acids. CDR1 SEHNR and CDR2 FQNEAQ come from the germline V gene (reference sequence). Germline trimming cut 1 base from V and 7 bases from J; bases unmatched to any gene: 5. The CDR3 loop is CASSLVRTGGGGYTF. CDR3 sequence (DNA): TGTGCCAGCAGCTTAGTAAGGACAGGGGGCGGTGGCTACACCTTC.

The chain recombines TRBV7-3 with TRBJ2-5; 12 bases map to TRBD2. The germline V gene encodes CDR1 SGHTA and CDR2 FQGTGA. V shed 4 bases, J shed 5 bases, and the junction held 20 bases outside the gene matches. The CDR3 covers 20 residues. In DNA form, the CDR3 reads TGTGCCAGCAGCTCCCCCTCTTCTCCTAGCGGGGGGGCCTCGTCGGAGACCCAGTACTTC. Amino acids: CASSSPSSPSGGASSETQYF.

The V call is TRBV29-1, the J call TRBJ1-5; tentatively, D is TRBD1 (5 bases). Germline-derived CDR1 and CDR2 are SQVTM and ANQGSEA. The CDR3 length is 14 residues. The germline V and J ends were trimmed by 7 bases and 3 bases, with 16 bases remaining between them. CDR3 DNA: TGCAGCGCTGGTAGTCAGGGTGACAATCAGCCCCAGCATTTT. Protein sequence: CSAGSQGDNQPQHF.

The chain joins TRBV11-1 to TRBJ2-7, with unresolved D. V shed 5 bases and J shed 7 bases, with 3 bases lying between them. Germline V gene data show CDR1 as SGHAT and CDR2 as FQDESV (reference sequence). This CDR3 is 9 amino acids long. The CDR3 protein is CASSQEQYF. The CDR3 nucleotides are TGTGCCAGCAGCCAAGAGCAGTACTTC.